These 6 T cell receptor beta chains share one sample of origin, sequenced in a study of OX40 agonist ivuxolimab in advanced cancers. Assay: immunoSEQ multiplex PCR; the TCRdb copy retains only in-frame clones and omits some. Among around 100,000 clones listed, about 90% were seen once. Sequences were derived from CD4+ or CD8+ T cells sorted from blood, sampled in a trial of the OX40 agonist ivuxolimab. The receptors come from an adult with an advanced solid tumor such as melanoma, head and neck, liver or kidney cancer.

The chain carries TRBV7-2 and TRBJ1-3, with D maybe TRBD1 (6 bases). V dropped 1 base and J dropped 2 bases, with 9 bases sitting between them. This CDR3 contains 15 residues. CDR1 SGHTA and CDR2 FQGNSA come from the germline V gene. CDR3 coding DNA: TGTGCCAGCAGCTTAGGGGACACCACTGGAAACACCATATATTTT. Translated: CASSLGDTTGNTIYF.

The chain combines TRBV7-9 with TRBJ2-5, with TRBD1 as a possible D gene (6 bases). The CDR3 sequence is 14 residues long. Trimming pared 3 bases from V and 2 bases from J, leaving 10 bases between. The germline V gene has CDR1 SEHNR and CDR2 FQNEAQ (reference sequence). The DNA of the CDR3 is TGTGCCAGCAGCTTTTCAGGGGAGCAAGAGACCCAGTACTTC. Translation gives CASSFSGEQETQYF. Drawing the rest from reference TRBV7-9 and TRBJ2-5, the complete variable domain is DTGVSQNPRHKITKRGQNVTFRCDPISEHNRLYWYRQTLGQGPEFLTYFQNEAQLEKSRLLSDRFSAERPKGSFSTLEIQRTEQGDSAMYLCASSFSGEQETQYFGPGTRLLVL.

The chain recombines TRBV7-9 with TRBJ2-1; 8 bases fit TRBD2. V shed 5 bases and J 3 bases; nucleotides not matched to a gene: 15. CDR1 is SEHNR and CDR2 is FQNEAQ in the germline V gene (reference sequence). The CDR3 spans 18 residues. CDR3 DNA: TGTGCCAGCAGCCCGTTGGGGTTGGAGCGGGGGCTCTACAATGAGCAGTTCTTC. This translates into CASSPLGLERGLYNEQFF.

The chain employs TRBV6-1 and TRBJ1-2; 9 nucleotides match TRBD1. The CDR3 is 14 residues long. Per germline, CDR1 MNHNS and CDR2 SASEGT. Trimming took 1 base from V and 5 from J; bases not matched to a gene: 2. In DNA form, the CDR3 reads TGTGCCAGCAGTGAAGGCGGACAGGGGTATGGCTACACCTTC. Protein: CASSEGGQGYGYTF.

The chain uses TRBV5-5 and TRBJ2-2; TRBD2 aligns across 9 bases. CDR1 and CDR2 (germline): SGHKS, YYEKEE (reference sequence). V dropped 4 bases and J dropped 6; count of bases not matched to a gene: 7. The CDR3 spans 15 residues. CDR3 sequence: CASSPGLALPGELFF. The CDR3, as DNA: TGTGCCAGCAGCCCCGGACTAGCGCTTCCCGGGGAGCTGTTTTTT.

By its share, this clone is medium-sized. The chain links TRBV6-1 to TRBJ2-7; the D is unclear. This CDR3 is 13 amino acids long. Germline V gene data show CDR1 as MNHNS and CDR2 as SASEGT. Trimming took 7 bases from V and 7 from J, leaving 17 bases between them. The CDR3 nucleotides are TGTGCCAGCACCGGTTCCTCCCTCCGGGAGCAGTACTTC. This translates into CASTGSSLREQYF.